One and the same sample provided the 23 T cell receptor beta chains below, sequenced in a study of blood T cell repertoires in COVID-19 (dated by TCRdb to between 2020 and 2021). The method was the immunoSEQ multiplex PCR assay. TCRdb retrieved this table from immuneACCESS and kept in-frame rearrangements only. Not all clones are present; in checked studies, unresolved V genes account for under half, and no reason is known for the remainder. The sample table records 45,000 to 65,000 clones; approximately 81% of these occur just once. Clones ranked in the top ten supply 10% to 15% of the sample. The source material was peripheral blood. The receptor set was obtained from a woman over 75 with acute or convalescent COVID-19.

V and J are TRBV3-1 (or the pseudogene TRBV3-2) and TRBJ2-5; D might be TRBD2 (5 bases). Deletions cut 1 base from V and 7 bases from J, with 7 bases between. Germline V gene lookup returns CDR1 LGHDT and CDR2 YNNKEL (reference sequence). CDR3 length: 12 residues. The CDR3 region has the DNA TGTGCCAGCAGCCAAGGAGAGGGGACCCAGTACTTC. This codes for CASSQGEGTQYF.

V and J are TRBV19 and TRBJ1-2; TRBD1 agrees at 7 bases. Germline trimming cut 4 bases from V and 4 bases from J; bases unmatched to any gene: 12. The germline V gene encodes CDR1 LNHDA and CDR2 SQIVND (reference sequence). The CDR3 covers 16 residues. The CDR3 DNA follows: TGTGCCAGTAGTACTATACAGTTGACAGGGTTCTATGGCTACACCTTC. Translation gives CASSTIQLTGFYGYTF.

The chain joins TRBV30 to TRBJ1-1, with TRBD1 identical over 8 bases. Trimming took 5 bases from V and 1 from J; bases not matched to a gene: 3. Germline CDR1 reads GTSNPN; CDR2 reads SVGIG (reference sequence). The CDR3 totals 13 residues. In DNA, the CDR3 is TGTGCCTGGGGAGGACAGGGGAACACTGAAGCTTTCTTT. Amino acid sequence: CAWGGQGNTEAFF.

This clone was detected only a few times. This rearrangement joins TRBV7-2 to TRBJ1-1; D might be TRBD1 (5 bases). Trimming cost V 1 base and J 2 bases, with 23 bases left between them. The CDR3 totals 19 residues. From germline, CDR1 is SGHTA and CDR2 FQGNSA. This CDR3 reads CASSLDRIGRVMPNTEAFF. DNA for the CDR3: TGTGCCAGCAGCTTAGATAGAATCGGCAGGGTAATGCCCAACACTGAAGCTTTCTTT. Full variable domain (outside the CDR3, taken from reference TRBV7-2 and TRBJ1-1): GAGVSQSPSNKVTEKGKDVELRCDPISGHTALYWYRQSLGQGLEFLIYFQGNSAPDKSGLPSDRFSAERTGGSVSTLTIQRTQQEDSAVYLCASSLDRIGRVMPNTEAFFGQGTRLTVV.

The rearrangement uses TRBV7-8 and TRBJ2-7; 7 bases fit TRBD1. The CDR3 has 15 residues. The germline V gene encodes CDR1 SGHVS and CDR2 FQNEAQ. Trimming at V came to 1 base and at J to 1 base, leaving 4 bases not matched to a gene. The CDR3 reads CASSLGTGPSYEQYF. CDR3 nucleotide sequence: TGTGCCAGCAGCTTAGGGACAGGCCCATCCTACGAGCAGTACTTC. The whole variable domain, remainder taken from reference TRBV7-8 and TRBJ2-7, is GAGVSQSPRYKVAKRGQDVALRCDPISGHVSLFWYQQALGQGPEFLTYFQNEAQLDKSGLPSDRFFAERPEGSVSTLKIQRTQQEDSAVYLCASSLGTGPSYEQYFGPGTRLTVT.

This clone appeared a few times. The CDR3 sequence is CASSPSADTEAFF. The CDR3 DNA is TGTGCCAGCTCACCGAGCGCGGACACTGAAGCTTTCTTT. The rearrangement uses TRBV18 and TRBJ1-1; D is uncertain. The CDR3 has 13 amino acids. Germline-derived CDR1 and CDR2 are KGHSH and LQKENI. With 3 bases removed from V and 3 bases from J, the gap between germline ends came to 8 bases.

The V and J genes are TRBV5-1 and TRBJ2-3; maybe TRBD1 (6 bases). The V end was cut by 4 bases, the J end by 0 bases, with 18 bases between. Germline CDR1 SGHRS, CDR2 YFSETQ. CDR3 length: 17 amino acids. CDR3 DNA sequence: TGCGCCAGCAGCATGCCCCGGGACACCTATAGCACAGATACGCAGTATTTT. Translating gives CASSMPRDTYSTDTQYF.

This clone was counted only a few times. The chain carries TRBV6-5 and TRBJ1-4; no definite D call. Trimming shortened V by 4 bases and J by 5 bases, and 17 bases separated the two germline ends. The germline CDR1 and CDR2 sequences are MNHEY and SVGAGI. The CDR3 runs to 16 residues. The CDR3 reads CASSSLGAGNNEKLFF. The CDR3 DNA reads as TGTGCCAGCAGTTCTCTAGGTGCGGGGAACAATGAAAAACTGTTTTTT.

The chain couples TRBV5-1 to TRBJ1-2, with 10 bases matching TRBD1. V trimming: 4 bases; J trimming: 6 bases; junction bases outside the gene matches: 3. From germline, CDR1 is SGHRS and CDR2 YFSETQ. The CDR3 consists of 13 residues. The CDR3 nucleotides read TGCGCCAGCAGCGGGACAGGGGAGAATGGCTACACCTTC. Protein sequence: CASSGTGENGYTF.

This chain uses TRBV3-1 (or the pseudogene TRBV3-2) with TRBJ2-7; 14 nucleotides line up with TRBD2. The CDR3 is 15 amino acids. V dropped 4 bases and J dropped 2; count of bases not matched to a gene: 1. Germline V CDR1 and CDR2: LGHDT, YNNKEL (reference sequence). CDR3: CASSLGLAGAYEQYF. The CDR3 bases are TGTGCCAGCAGCCTGGGACTAGCGGGGGCCTACGAGCAGTACTTC.

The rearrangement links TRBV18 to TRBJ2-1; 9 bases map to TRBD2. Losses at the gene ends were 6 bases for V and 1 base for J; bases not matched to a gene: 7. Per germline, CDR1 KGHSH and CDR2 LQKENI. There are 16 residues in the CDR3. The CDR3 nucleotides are TGTGCCAGCTCTCAGAATAGCGGGGGATCCTACAATGAGCAGTTCTTC. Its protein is CASSQNSGGSYNEQFF.

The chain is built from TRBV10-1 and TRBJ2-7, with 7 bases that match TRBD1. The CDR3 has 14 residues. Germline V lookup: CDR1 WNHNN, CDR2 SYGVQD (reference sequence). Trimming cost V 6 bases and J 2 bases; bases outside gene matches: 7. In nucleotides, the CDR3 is TGCGCCAGCAGCCCGACAGGGATCCCCTACGAGCAGTACTTC. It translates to CASSPTGIPYEQYF.

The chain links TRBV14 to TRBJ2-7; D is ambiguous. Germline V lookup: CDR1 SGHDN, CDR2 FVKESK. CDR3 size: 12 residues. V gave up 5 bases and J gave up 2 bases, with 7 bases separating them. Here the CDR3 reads CASSLSPYEQYF. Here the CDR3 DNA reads TGTGCCAGCAGCTTAAGCCCCTACGAGCAGTACTTC.

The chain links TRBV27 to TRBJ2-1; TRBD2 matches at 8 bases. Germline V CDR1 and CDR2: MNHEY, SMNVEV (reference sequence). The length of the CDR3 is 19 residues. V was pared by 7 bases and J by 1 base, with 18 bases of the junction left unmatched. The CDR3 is CASTTAGGARFWSYNEQFF. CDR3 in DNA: TGTGCCAGCACCACGGCGGGGGGCGCTCGGTTTTGGTCCTACAATGAGCAGTTCTTC.

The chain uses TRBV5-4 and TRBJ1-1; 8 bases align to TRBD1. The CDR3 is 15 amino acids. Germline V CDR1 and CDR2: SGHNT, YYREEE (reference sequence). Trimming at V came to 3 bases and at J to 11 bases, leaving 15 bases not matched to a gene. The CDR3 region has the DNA TGTGCCAGCAGCTCCTACCAGGGGGCAAAAGGTAGTGCTTTCTTT. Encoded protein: CASSSYQGAKGSAFF. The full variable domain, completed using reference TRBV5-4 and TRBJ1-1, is ETGVTQSPTHLIKTRGQQVTLRCSSQSGHNTVSWYQQALGQGPQFIFQYYREEENGRGNFPPRFSGLQFPNYSSELNVNALELDDSALYLCASSSYQGAKGSAFFGQGTRLTVV.

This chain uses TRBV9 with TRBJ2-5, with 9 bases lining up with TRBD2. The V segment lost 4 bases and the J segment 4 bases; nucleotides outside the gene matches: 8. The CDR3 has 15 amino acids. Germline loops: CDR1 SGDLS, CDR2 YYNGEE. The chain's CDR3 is CASSRSSGGRETQYF. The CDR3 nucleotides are TGTGCCAGCAGCCGAAGTAGCGGGGGACGAGAGACCCAGTACTTC.

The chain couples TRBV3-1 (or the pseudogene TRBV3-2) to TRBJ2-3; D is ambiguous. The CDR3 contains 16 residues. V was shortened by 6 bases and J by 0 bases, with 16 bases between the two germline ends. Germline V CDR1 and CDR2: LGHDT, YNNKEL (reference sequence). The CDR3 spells CASSPEWRRSTDTQYF. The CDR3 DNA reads TGTGCCAGCAGTCCCGAGTGGCGGCGAAGCACAGATACGCAGTATTTT.

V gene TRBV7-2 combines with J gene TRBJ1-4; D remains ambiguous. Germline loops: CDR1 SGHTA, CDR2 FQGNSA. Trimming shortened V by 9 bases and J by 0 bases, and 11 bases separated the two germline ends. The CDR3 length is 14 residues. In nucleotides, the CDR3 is TGTGCCAGTACCAACACCTCAACTAATGAAAAACTGTTTTTT. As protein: CASTNTSTNEKLFF.

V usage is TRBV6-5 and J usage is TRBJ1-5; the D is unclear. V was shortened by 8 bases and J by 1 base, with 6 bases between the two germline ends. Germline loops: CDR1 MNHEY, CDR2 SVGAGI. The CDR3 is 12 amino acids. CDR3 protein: CASGWSNQPQHF. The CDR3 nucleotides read TGTGCCAGCGGCTGGAGCAATCAGCCCCAGCATTTT.

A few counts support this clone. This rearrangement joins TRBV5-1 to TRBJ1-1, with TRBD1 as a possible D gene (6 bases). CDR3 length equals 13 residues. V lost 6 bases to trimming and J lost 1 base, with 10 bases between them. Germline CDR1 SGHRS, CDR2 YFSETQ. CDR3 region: CASTLTGNTEAFF. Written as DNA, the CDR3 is TGCGCCAGCACCCTGACAGGGAACACTGAAGCTTTCTTT.

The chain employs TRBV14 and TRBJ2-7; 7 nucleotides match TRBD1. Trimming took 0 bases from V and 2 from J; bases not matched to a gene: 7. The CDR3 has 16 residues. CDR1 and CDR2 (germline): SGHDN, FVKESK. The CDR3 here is CASSQEQRTGAYEQYF. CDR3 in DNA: TGTGCCAGCAGCCAAGAACAGAGGACAGGAGCCTACGAGCAGTACTTC.

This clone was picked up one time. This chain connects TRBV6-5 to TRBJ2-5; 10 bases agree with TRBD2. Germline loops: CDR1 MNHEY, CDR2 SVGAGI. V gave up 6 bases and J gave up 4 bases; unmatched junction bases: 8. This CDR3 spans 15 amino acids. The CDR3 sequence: CASSDLAGARETQYF. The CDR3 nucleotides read TGTGCCAGCAGCGATCTAGCGGGGGCACGAGAGACCCAGTACTTC.

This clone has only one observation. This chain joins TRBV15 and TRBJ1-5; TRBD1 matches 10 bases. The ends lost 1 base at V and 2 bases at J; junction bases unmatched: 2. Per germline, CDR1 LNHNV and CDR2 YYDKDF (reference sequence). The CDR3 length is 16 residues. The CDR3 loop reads CATSRGGTGGNQPQHF. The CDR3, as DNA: TGTGCCACCAGCAGAGGAGGGACAGGGGGCAATCAGCCCCAGCATTTT. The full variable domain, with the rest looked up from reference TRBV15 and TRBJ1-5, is DAMVIQNPRYQVTQFGKPVTLSCSQTLNHNVMYWYQQKSSQAPKLLFHYYDKDFNNEADTPDNFQSRRPNTSFCFLDIRSPGLGDTAMYLCATSRGGTGGNQPQHFGDGTRLSIL.